This is a list of T cell receptor beta chains from one sample in a study of circulating CD8 cells and anti-PD-1 response in melanoma. TCRdb fed the reads into MiXCR, producing one record per CDR3 protein. The sample records 350 to 500 distinct CDR3 sequences, around a tenth being singletons. This specimen was CD8+ T cells from PBMCs, taken at baseline or after one month of anti-PD-1 therapy (not recorded which). These receptor sequences come from a human donor with melanoma. The CDR3 runs from the conserved cysteine through the conserved F or W. Fields, in order: clone size, D gene, J gene, V gene, CDR3 DNA, CDR3 protein. A D gene is named only where the DNA matches it firmly. The size of a clone is reported for some rows only, either as once, few or many, or as a class for expanded clones.

abundance: large
d_gene: TRBD2
j_gene: TRBJ2-7
v_gene: TRBV2
CDR3nt: TGTGCCAGGGGACTAGCGGGGGTCCACGAGCAGTACTTC
CDR3aa: CARGLAGVHEQYF

abundance: hyperexpanded
d_gene: TRBD1
j_gene: TRBJ2-3
v_gene: TRBV15
CDR3nt: TGTGCCACCAGCTCCCTCAGGGGGTACGCAGGCACAGATACGCAGTATTTT
CDR3aa: CATSSLRGYAGTDTQYF

abundance: few
d_gene: -
j_gene: TRBJ2-1
v_gene: TRBV6-5
CDR3nt: TGTGCCAGCACCTGGAGGCCGTATCAGGGCAATGAGCAGTTCTTC
CDR3aa: CASTWRPYQGNEQFF

abundance: medium-sized
d_gene: -
j_gene: TRBJ2-7
v_gene: TRBV11-2
CDR3nt: TGTGCCAGCAGCTTAGCCAACGAGCAGTACTTC
CDR3aa: CASSLANEQYF

abundance: medium-sized
d_gene: TRBD2
j_gene: TRBJ2-6
v_gene: TRBV12-3/TRBV12-4
CDR3nt: TGTGCCAGCAGTTTGGGACTAGCGGGAGCCGGGGCCAACGTCCTGACTTTC
CDR3aa: CASSLGLAGAGANVLTF

abundance: -
d_gene: TRBD1
j_gene: TRBJ2-7
v_gene: TRBV15
CDR3nt: TGTGCCGCCAGCTCCCTCAGGGGGTACGCAGGCACAGATACGCAGTACTTC
CDR3aa: CAASSLRGYAGTDTQYF

abundance: medium-sized
d_gene: -
j_gene: TRBJ2-1
v_gene: TRBV7-2
CDR3nt: TGTGCCAGCAGCTACGACTTGCGGGTGGTATACAATGAGCAGTTCTTC
CDR3aa: CASSYDLRVVYNEQFF

abundance: medium-sized
d_gene: -
j_gene: TRBJ2-7
v_gene: TRBV7-2
CDR3nt: TGTGCCAGCAGCTTAGGAGGGATGGGAGAGCAGTACTTC
CDR3aa: CASSLGGMGEQYF

abundance: medium-sized
d_gene: TRBD2
j_gene: TRBJ2-7
v_gene: TRBV6-6
CDR3nt: TGTGCCAGCAGGACCGGGAGGGTCCGGTACGAGCAGTACTTC
CDR3aa: CASRTGRVRYEQYF

abundance: few
d_gene: -
j_gene: TRBJ2-7
v_gene: TRBV20-1
CDR3nt: TGCAGTGCCCCTCTGGGACCCTACGAGCAGTACTTC
CDR3aa: CSAPLGPYEQYF

abundance: medium-sized
d_gene: -
j_gene: TRBJ2-5
v_gene: TRBV13
CDR3nt: TGTGCCAGCAGCTCCCAACCTAGCGACGCGACCCAGTACTTC
CDR3aa: CASSSQPSDATQYF

abundance: medium-sized
d_gene: TRBD2
j_gene: TRBJ2-1
v_gene: TRBV19
CDR3nt: TGTGCCAGTAGTATAGATATGACTAGCGGGGGCCCTAACAATGAGCAGTTCTTC
CDR3aa: CASSIDMTSGGPNNEQFF

abundance: hyperexpanded
d_gene: -
j_gene: TRBJ2-3
v_gene: TRBV28
CDR3nt: TGTGCCAGCAGTTTTCCGGTCGGGCCTAGCACAGATACGCAGTATTTT
CDR3aa: CASSFPVGPSTDTQYF

abundance: medium-sized
d_gene: -
j_gene: TRBJ2-1
v_gene: TRBV13
CDR3nt: TGTGCCAGCAGCTTGAGGACGGCTAATAACAATGAGCAGTTCTTC
CDR3aa: CASSLRTANNNEQFF

abundance: large
d_gene: TRBD1
j_gene: TRBJ2-5
v_gene: TRBV7-3
CDR3nt: TGTGCCAGCAGCCCCGGACAGGGCGGGGAGACCCAGTACTTC
CDR3aa: CASSPGQGGETQYF

abundance: -
d_gene: TRBD1
j_gene: TRBJ2-3
v_gene: TRBV2
CDR3nt: TGTGCCAGCAGTTCCCTCAGGGGGTACGCAGGCACAGATACGCAGTATTTT
CDR3aa: CASSSLRGYAGTDTQYF

abundance: medium-sized
d_gene: -
j_gene: TRBJ2-7
v_gene: TRBV9
CDR3nt: TGTGCCAGCAGCGCTACAGGGAACTCCTACGAGCAGTACTTC
CDR3aa: CASSATGNSYEQYF

abundance: medium-sized
d_gene: -
j_gene: TRBJ1-4
v_gene: TRBV7-8
CDR3nt: TGTGCCAGCAGCTTAGGGGGCATCGCTAATGAAAAACTGTTTTTT
CDR3aa: CASSLGGIANEKLFF

abundance: medium-sized
d_gene: -
j_gene: TRBJ2-5
v_gene: TRBV13
CDR3nt: TGTGCCAGCAGCTTATGGGCGGGAGAGACCCAGTACTTC
CDR3aa: CASSLWAGETQYF

abundance: few
d_gene: -
j_gene: TRBJ2-2
v_gene: TRBV7-2
CDR3nt: TGTGCCAGCAGCCCGTACGCCCGGACAGTCTACGCCGGGGAGCTGTTTTTT
CDR3aa: CASSPYARTVYAGELFF

abundance: large
d_gene: TRBD2
j_gene: TRBJ2-7
v_gene: TRBV28
CDR3nt: TGTGCCAGCAGTTCCCCCCAGGTGCTAGCGGGAGCCGAGCAGTACTTC
CDR3aa: CASSSPQVLAGAEQYF

abundance: medium-sized
d_gene: -
j_gene: TRBJ1-6
v_gene: TRBV28
CDR3nt: TGTGCCAGCAGTTCCGGCACCGGGGATTCACCCCTCCACTTT
CDR3aa: CASSSGTGDSPLHF